A single sample is the source of the 4 T cell receptor beta chains below, sequenced in a study of cytomegalovirus exposure and HLA in healthy donors. The PCR was carried out with 60 Vbeta primers and 13 Jbeta primers. The repertoire was sequenced with immunoSEQ multiplex PCR; TCRdb's copy has only in-frame clones and lacks some. The table includes about 190,000 clones, approximately 80% detected once. The sequencing input was PBMCs. The receptors shown here come from a boy aged 2 to 10 in good health and CMV-seronegative.

V is TRBV14 and J is TRBJ2-1, with 13 bases identical to TRBD2. Germline CDR1 SGHDN, CDR2 FVKESK. The V and J ends lost 0 bases and 3 bases, in that order; junction bases with no gene match: 11. This CDR3 contains 20 residues. The CDR3 reads CASSQEAPGTSGMYYNEQFF. As DNA, the CDR3 is TGTGCCAGCAGCCAAGAAGCCCCCGGGACTAGCGGGATGTACTACAATGAGCAGTTCTTC.

The V and J genes are TRBV4-3 and TRBJ2-3; the D gene is possibly TRBD1 (5 bases). V was pared by 5 bases and J by 0 bases, with 9 bases between. The CDR3 is made up of 14 amino acids. Germline lookup yields CDR1 LGHNA and CDR2 YSLEER. CDR3 region: CASSRGGSTDTQYF. CDR3 sequence (DNA): TGCGCCAGCAGCAGGGGCGGCAGCACAGATACGCAGTATTTT.

This chain uses TRBV19 with TRBJ2-1; 14 bases match TRBD2. The CDR3 has 19 amino acids. CDR1 is LNHDA, CDR2 SQIVND, per germline (reference sequence). V lost 1 base and J lost 5; bases outside the gene matches: 10. Written as DNA, the CDR3 is TGTGCCAGTAGTATAGCTTCCCTCGGACTAGCGGGGGGAAACAATGAGCAGTTCTTC. This codes for CASSIASLGLAGGNNEQFF.

CDR3 DNA sequence: TGTGCCAGCAGCTCGGGACTAGCTTTGGAGACCCAGTACTTC. This sequence encodes CASSSGLALETQYF. The chain has TRBV5-4 and TRBJ2-5; 9 bases match TRBD2. The CDR3 loop spans 14 amino acids. The germline V gene has CDR1 SGHNT and CDR2 YYREEE (reference sequence). V gave up 3 bases and J gave up 5 bases; unmatched junction bases: 5.